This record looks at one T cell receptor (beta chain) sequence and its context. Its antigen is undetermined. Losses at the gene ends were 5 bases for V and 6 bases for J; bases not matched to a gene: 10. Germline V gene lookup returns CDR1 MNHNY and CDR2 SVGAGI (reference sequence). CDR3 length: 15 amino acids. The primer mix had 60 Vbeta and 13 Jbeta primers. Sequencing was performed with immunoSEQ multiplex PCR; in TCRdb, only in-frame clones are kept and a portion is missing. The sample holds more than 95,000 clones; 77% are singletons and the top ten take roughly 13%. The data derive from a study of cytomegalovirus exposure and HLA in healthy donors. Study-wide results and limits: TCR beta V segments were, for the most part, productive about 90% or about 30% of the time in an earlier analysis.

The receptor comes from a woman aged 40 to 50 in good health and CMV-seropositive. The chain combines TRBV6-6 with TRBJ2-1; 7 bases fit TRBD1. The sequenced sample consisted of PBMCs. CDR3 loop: CASSRPGTASNEQFF. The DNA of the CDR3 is TGTGCCAGCAGTCGCCCCGGGACAGCGAGCAATGAGCAGTTCTTC.